This T cell receptor beta chain was found in a study of cytomegalovirus exposure and HLA in healthy donors. The CDR3 is made up of 14 amino acids. V was clipped by 3 bases and J by 0 bases; unmatched bases: 1. Looked up from germline, CDR1 is KGHSH and CDR2 is LQKENI. Vbeta (60) and Jbeta (13) primers were used in the PCR. Assay: immunoSEQ multiplex PCR; the TCRdb copy retains only in-frame clones and omits some. The sample lists some 120,000 clones, about four fifths occurring once. The material sequenced was PBMCs. The chain recombines TRBV18 with TRBJ2-5; the match to TRBD1 covers 7 bases. The TCR sequence derives from a man aged 18 to 29 in good health and CMV-seronegative. The CDR3 loop is CASSPGQNQETQYF. CDR3 in DNA: TGTGCCAGCTCACCGGGACAGAACCAAGAGACCCAGTACTTC. Supplemented by reference TRBV18 and TRBJ2-5, the full variable domain reads NAGVMQNPRHLVRRRGQEARLRCSPMKGHSHVYWYRQLPEEGLKFMVYLQKENIIDESGMPKERFSAEFPKEGPSILRIQQVVRGDSAAYFCASSPGQNQETQYFGPGTRLLVL.